The entry that follows covers one T cell receptor beta chain sequence. In this sample, this clonotype turned up many times. What antigen it recognizes has not been identified. Nothing much larger sits one base from this clone, and base qualities are not available. The source of the sample is a study of spatial heterogeneity in lung cancer (dated by TCRdb to about 2019). In terms of the full investigation: More beta-chain than alpha-chain transcripts were consistently detected, likely reflecting higher beta-chain transcript abundance. In the raw uncorrected reads, each unique combination of TCR and UMI appeared more than ten times on average. In non-small cell lung cancer, the study quantitatively compared TCR alpha and beta repertoires across several tumor regions, matched nontumor lung, and blood. Nonsynonymous mutation counts, determined by whole-exome sequencing of tumor tissue, were related to TCR repertoire features. At surgery, 220 tumor regions, around 64 matched nontumor lung samples and 56 PBMC samples were TCR-sequenced for both alpha and beta chains.

What the time point label conveys for this sample: sample taken at primary tumor resection. For TCR sequencing, whole RNA was extracted from tumor and nontumor lung tissue, or from cryopreserved PBMC samples, and no cell sorting was done. Donors were some 70 patients with early-stage, untreated non-small cell lung cancer from the lung TRACERx cohort. A patient was chosen for TCR sequencing only when enough RNA was available from at least two tumor regions. Results and caveats for the whole study, not just this receptor: Additional single-cell paired TCR alpha and beta sequencing was considered necessary to confirm, at a functional level, the hypothesis that regional TCRs recognize regional mutations. Ubiquitous expanded tumor TCRs showed up in blood more often at tumor resection than at routine follow-up.

The library was prepared using 5' RACE. The instrument was a NextSeq 500. The TCR library protocol attached a unique molecular identifier to each TCR cDNA molecule to allow correction of PCR and sequencing errors. Regarding the original processing steps: TCR identification, UMI-based error correction and CDR3 extraction were all carried out with Decombinator tools. TCRs above a frequency of 2 per 1,000, corresponding to the top 1% of the tumor frequency distribution, were defined as expanded. Rényi diversity was computed with the R vegan package after subsampling each repertoire 100 times to 5,000 TCRs. CDR3 similarity networks were built from amino acid triplet string-kernel similarity, with CDR3s being connected when pairwise similarity was above 0.82. TCRdb cleaned the public reads at Q25 with fastp, built clones with MiXCR and kept in-frame beta chains. Merged by CDR3 protein, the rows form single entries marked with the most common genes and DNA. The V and J calls and clone size come from TCRdb's table, not from the authors' own analysis. The sample includes 30,000 to 45,000 distinct CDR3 sequences, with 5.2% observed a single time. 29% of the sample is in the top ten clones.

The CDR3 numbers 10 residues from cysteine through phenylalanine. Only the CDR3 DNA is retained, 30 bases long and in frame from the first base. Trimming costs V 7 bases and J 1 base, and their ends lie 4 bases apart. From the germline V gene, CDR1 is SQVTM and CDR2 is ANQGSEA. The receptor was derived from a female donor with early-stage non-small cell lung cancer. The sequencing used PBMCs, collected at surgery. The sequence links TRBV29-1 to TRBJ1-1; too little of a D gene remains to name it. The sequenced DNA is TGCAGCGGACAGAACACTGAAGCTTTCTTT. Translated, it reads CSGQNTEAFF.